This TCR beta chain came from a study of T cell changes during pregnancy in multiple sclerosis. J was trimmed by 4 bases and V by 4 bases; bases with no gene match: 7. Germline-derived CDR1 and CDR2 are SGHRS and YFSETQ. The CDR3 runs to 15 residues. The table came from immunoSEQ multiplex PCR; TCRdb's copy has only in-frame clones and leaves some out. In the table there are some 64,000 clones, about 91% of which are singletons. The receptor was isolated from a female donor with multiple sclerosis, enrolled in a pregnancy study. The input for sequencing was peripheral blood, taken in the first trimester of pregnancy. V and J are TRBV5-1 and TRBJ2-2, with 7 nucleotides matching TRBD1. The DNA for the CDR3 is TGCGCCAGCAGCATCCGGGACAGCGTCACCGGGGAGCTGTTTTTT. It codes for CASSIRDSVTGELFF. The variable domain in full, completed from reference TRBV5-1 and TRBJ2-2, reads KAGVTQTPRYLIKTRGQQVTLSCSPISGHRSVSWYQQTPGQGLQFLFEYFSETQRNKGNFPGRFSGRQFSNSRSEMNVSTLELGDSALYLCASSIRDSVTGELFFGEGSRLTVL.